This T cell receptor beta chain came from a study of blood T cell repertoires in COVID-19. V lost 5 bases, J lost 4 bases, and 7 bases stayed unmatched. The CDR3 loop spans 14 amino acids. Germline assignment: CDR1 SGHTA and CDR2 FQGNSA. Authors' data handling: Nucleated cell number was recorded as an estimate derived from reference gene primer amplification. Using immunoSEQ multiplex PCR, the repertoire was profiled, and TCRdb retains in-frame clones only, with some absent. V, J and clone size were drawn from that table, and D and trimming were deduced from the DNA. This table holds fewer than 200,000 clones, more than 85% found once. Enrollment of patients from Seattle took place during active infection, with longitudinal follow-up.

The TCR sequence derives from a woman of 80 years or more with COVID-19, enrolled during active disease. Input material: peripheral blood. The J gene is TRBJ1-2, the V gene TRBV7-2; TRBD1 agrees at 7 bases. CDR3 DNA sequence: TGTGCCAGCAGCCCAGGGGGGTTTAGCTATGGCTACACCTTC. Protein product: CASSPGGFSYGYTF.